This T cell receptor beta chain was documented in a study of blood T cell repertoires in COVID-19. Authors' data handling: Amplification from reference gene primers served as the basis for estimated nucleated cell counts. Method: immunoSEQ multiplex PCR; TCRdb's copy keeps in-frame clones and lacks some. The DNA gave D and trimming, while V, J and clone size come from that table. This table holds hundreds of thousands of clones, about 91% found once. From germline, CDR1 is LGHNA and CDR2 YSLEER. This CDR3 is built from 15 residues. The V and J ends lost 0 bases and 6 bases respectively, with 11 bases between them.

The sequenced sample consisted of peripheral blood. This TCR was sampled from an elderly man with acute or convalescent COVID-19. The chain couples TRBV4-3 to TRBJ2-2; D perhaps matches TRBD2 (6 bases). CDR3 protein: CASSQERGGAGELFF. The CDR3 nucleotides read TGCGCCAGCAGCCAAGAGAGAGGCGGGGCCGGGGAGCTGTTTTTT.